The subject of this entry is one TCR beta chain. Its antigen is as yet unknown. The data originate from a study of T cell responses to AZD1222 COVID-19 vaccine. Study-wide points: Reports indicate that nearly half of spike-specific TCRs are directed at unmutated variant regions. There were mostly white British donors and more females than males, and clonal diversity was possibly underestimated. The peak T cell response came first, and repertoires were sampled only after it.

The V end lost 0 bases, the J end lost 4 bases, and 25 bases lay between the germline ends. The CDR3 spans 20 residues. Here immunoSEQ multiplex PCR was the method, and the copy in TCRdb shows in-frame clones only, minus some. The data hold around 91,000 clones, with more than 85% observed a single time. This TCR came from an adult who received the AZD1222 COVID-19 vaccine. The specimen comprised peripheral blood, sampled 28 days after the second AZD1222 dose. The chain uses TRBV23-1 and TRBJ1-5, with a weak D call TRBD1 (5 bases). Being an ORF, TRBV23-1 has a function that is uncertain. CDR3 residues: CASSQSGPIGFRSCNQPQHF. In DNA form, the CDR3 reads TGCGCCAGCAGTCAATCGGGGCCTATTGGGTTCCGCAGTTGTAATCAGCCCCAGCATTTT.